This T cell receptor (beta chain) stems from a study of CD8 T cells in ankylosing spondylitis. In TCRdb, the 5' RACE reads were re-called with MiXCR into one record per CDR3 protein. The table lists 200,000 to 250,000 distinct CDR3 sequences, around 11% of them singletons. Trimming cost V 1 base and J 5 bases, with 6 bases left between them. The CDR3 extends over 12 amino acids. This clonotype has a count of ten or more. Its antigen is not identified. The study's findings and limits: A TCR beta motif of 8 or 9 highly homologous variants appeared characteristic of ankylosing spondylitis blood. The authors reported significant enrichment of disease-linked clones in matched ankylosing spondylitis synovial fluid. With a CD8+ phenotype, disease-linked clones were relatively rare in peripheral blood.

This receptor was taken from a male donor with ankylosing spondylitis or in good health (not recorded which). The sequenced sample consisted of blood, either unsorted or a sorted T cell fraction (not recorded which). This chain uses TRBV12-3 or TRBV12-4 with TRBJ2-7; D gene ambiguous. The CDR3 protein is CASSLGFHEQYF. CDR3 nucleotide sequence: TGTGCCAGCAGTTTAGGGTTCCACGAGCAGTACTTC.